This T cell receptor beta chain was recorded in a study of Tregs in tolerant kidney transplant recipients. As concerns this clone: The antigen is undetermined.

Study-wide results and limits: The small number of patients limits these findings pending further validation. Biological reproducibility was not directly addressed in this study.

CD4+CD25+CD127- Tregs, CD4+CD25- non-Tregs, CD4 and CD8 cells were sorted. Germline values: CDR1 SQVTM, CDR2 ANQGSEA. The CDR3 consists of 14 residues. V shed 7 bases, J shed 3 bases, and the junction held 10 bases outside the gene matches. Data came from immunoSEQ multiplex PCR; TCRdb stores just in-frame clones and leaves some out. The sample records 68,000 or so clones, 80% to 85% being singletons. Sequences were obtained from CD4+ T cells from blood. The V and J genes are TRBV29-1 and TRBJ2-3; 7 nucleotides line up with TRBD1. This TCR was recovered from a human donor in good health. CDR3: CSAIRQGSTDTQYF. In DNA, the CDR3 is TGCAGCGCCATTAGACAGGGTAGTACAGATACGCAGTATTTT.